The 12 T cell receptor beta chains below were found in one sample sequenced in a study of OX40 agonist ivuxolimab in advanced cancers. The library was obtained by the immunoSEQ multiplex PCR assay. The immuneACCESS repertoire file appears here via TCRdb, limited to in-frame rearrangements. These files lack a portion of the clones; in checked studies, under half of the deficit traces to unresolved V genes, and the cause of the others is not known. In this sample the table shows tens of thousands of clones, roughly 92% of which occur a single time. More than 0.95% of the sample lies in the top ten. The sample here was CD4+ or CD8+ T cells sorted from blood, taken in a trial of the OX40 agonist ivuxolimab. These receptors all stem from an adult with an advanced solid tumor such as melanoma, head and neck, liver or kidney cancer.

The CDR3 sequence: CASTPGGFGTDTQYF. CDR3 DNA sequence: TGTGCCAGTACCCCTGGGGGGTTTGGCACAGATACGCAGTATTTT. The gene calls are TRBV19 and TRBJ2-3; TRBD2 is a possible D gene (6 bases). Germline V lookup: CDR1 LNHDA, CDR2 SQIVND (reference sequence). V was cut by 7 bases and J by 1 base, with 15 bases left in between. CDR3 length: 15 residues.

J is TRBJ1-4 and V is TRBV18, with D tentatively TRBD1 (5 bases). V lost 3 bases, J lost 4 bases, and 18 bases lay in between. The CDR3 length is 17 residues. Germline-derived CDR1 and CDR2 are KGHSH and LQKENI. DNA for the CDR3: TGTGCCAGCTCACCCTCCGAGCAGGGCCGAATTAATGAAAAACTGTTTTTT. Amino acids: CASSPSEQGRINEKLFF.

This chain joins TRBV27 and TRBJ2-5; no reliable D call. Trimming removed 5 bases from V and 1 base from J, with 11 bases in between. Germline CDR1 is MNHEY and CDR2 is SMNVEV (reference sequence). The CDR3 is 14 residues long. CDR3 in DNA: TGTGCCAGCAGTCCGAGACCCGGCCAAGAGACCCAGTACTTC. Protein product: CASSPRPGQETQYF.

V is TRBV30 and J is TRBJ2-7; 11 nucleotides agree with TRBD2. CDR1 is GTSNPN and CDR2 is SVGIG in the germline V gene (reference sequence). V lost 3 bases, J lost 3 bases, and 7 bases stayed unmatched. The CDR3 covers 15 residues. The CDR3 region is CAWSSGLAGNYEQYF. The CDR3 DNA reads as TGTGCCTGGAGCTCAGGACTAGCGGGCAACTACGAGCAGTACTTC.

This sequence joins TRBV2 and TRBJ2-3; 10 positions match TRBD2. The CDR3 has 15 amino acids. V shed 6 bases and J 6 bases; nucleotides not matched to a gene: 9. Germline-derived CDR1 and CDR2 are SNHLY and FYNNEI. CDR3 sequence: CASRKLAGAGDTQYF. DNA for the CDR3: TGTGCCAGCAGGAAGCTAGCGGGAGCGGGCGATACGCAGTATTTT.

The J gene is TRBJ2-2, the V gene TRBV19; no definite D call. The germline V gene encodes CDR1 LNHDA and CDR2 SQIVND (reference sequence). V lost 5 bases, J lost 0 bases, and 7 bases lay in between. The CDR3 totals 14 residues. The CDR3 is CASSARTNTGELFF. In nucleotides, the CDR3 is TGTGCCAGTAGTGCCCGAACGAACACCGGGGAGCTGTTTTTT.

This clone came up a few times. As DNA, the CDR3 is TGTGCCAGCAGCCGACGCATGGGACTAGCGGGATCGAGCTCCTACAATGAGCAGTTCTTC. Its protein is CASSRRMGLAGSSSYNEQFF. The chain combines TRBV14 with TRBJ2-1, with TRBD2 identical over 13 bases. J lost 0 bases, V lost 4 bases, and 12 bases had no gene match. Germline-derived CDR1 and CDR2 are SGHDN and FVKESK. This CDR3 comprises 20 residues.

This chain links TRBV15 with TRBJ1-1; 10 nucleotides agree with TRBD1. From germline, CDR1 is LNHNV and CDR2 YYDKDF (reference sequence). V shed 4 bases, J shed 1 base, and the junction held 3 bases outside the gene matches. This CDR3 is 15 amino acids long. The CDR3 is CATSKDRGANTEAFF. CDR3 in DNA: TGTGCCACCAGCAAGGACAGGGGGGCGAACACTGAAGCTTTCTTT.

The genes are TRBV6-5 and TRBJ2-7, with no clear D. The length of the CDR3 is 12 residues. Germline CDR1 and CDR2: MNHEY and SVGAGI. Trimming shortened V by 6 bases and J by 9 bases, and 15 bases separated the two germline ends. CDR3 in amino acids: CASSPTPIGQYF. CDR3 nucleotides: TGTGCCAGCAGCCCGACACCAATAGGGCAGTACTTC.

V is TRBV18 and J is TRBJ2-1; D is unclear. The CDR3 runs 13 residues. V lost 2 bases and J 4 bases, leaving 6 bases between the germline ends. CDR1 is KGHSH and CDR2 is LQKENI in the germline V gene. CDR3 sequence (DNA): TGTGCCAGCTCACCAGCTGAATACAATGAGCAGTTCTTC. It encodes CASSPAEYNEQFF.

The V call is TRBV4-1, the J call TRBJ2-7; D ambiguous. Deletions cut 1 base from V and 0 bases from J, with 13 bases between. Germline CDR1 and CDR2: MGHRA and YSYEKL. The CDR3 loop spans 16 amino acids. This CDR3 reads CASSQGTQMGSYEQYF. The CDR3 DNA reads as TGCGCCAGCAGCCAAGGCACCCAGATGGGCTCCTACGAGCAGTACTTC.

The chain links TRBV5-3 to TRBJ2-1, with 7 positions matching TRBD2. TRBV5-3 is an ORF, with its function uncertain. The V and J ends lost 8 bases and 0 bases, in that order; junction bases with no gene match: 8. The CDR3 covers 15 residues. The CDR3 protein is CASSSGINSYNEQFF. CDR3 DNA: TGTGCCAGCAGCAGCGGGATCAACTCCTACAATGAGCAGTTCTTC.